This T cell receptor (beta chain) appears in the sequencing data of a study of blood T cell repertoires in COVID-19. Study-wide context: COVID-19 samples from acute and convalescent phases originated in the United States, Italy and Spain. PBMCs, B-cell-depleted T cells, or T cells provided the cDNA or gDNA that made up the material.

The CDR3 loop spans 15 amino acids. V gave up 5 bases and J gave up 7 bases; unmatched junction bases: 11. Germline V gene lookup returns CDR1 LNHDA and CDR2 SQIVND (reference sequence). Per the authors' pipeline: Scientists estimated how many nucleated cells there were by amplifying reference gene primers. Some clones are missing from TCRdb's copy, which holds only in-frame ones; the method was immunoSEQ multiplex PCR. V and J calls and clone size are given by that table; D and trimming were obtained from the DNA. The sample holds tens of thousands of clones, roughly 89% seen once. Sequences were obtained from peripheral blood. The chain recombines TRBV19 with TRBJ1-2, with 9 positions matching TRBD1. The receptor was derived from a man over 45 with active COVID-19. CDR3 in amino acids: CASSFRTGGSGGYTF. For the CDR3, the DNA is TGTGCCAGTAGTTTTCGTACAGGGGGCAGTGGTGGCTACACCTTC.